This T cell receptor (beta chain) derives from a study of patients and donors after allogeneic stem cell transplantation. Via MiXCR, TCRdb re-called the RT-PCR reads, giving one row per CDR3 protein. The sample carries about a million distinct CDR3 sequences, about a sixth recorded once. Germline trimming cut 1 base from V and 6 bases from J; bases unmatched to any gene: 2. CDR3 size: 15 residues. The rearrangement links TRBV12-3 or TRBV12-4 to TRBJ2-3; 12 nucleotides line up with TRBD2. The clonotype originates from a human donor who was either an allogeneic HSCT recipient or a stem cell or donor lymphocyte infusion donor (not recorded which). It is not recorded whose cells these are; they may come from a transplant donor. Source material: blood, either unsorted or a sorted T cell fraction (not recorded which). The CDR3 DNA sequence: TGTGCCAGCAGTTTAGGGACTAGCGGGGTTGATACGCAGTATTTT. Translated: CASSLGTSGVDTQYF.